This T cell receptor (beta chain) was identified during a study of spatial heterogeneity in lung cancer. Study context: Raw reads contained each unique TCR and UMI combination more than ten times on average.

This clonotype was observed many times. Its antigen is as yet unknown. Because this beta chain is a stray read in a library intended to capture alpha chains, its abundance should not be given much weight. Whole-study results and caveats: Counts that tracked tumor mutation counts were those of expanded intratumoral alpha and beta TCRs.

The CDR3 consists of 12 residues. CDR1 is DFQATT and CDR2 is SNEGSKA in the germline V gene (reference sequence). Trimming took 5 bases from V and 5 from J, leaving 12 bases between them. Specified time point: sample taken at primary tumor resection. Whole RNA came from tumor, nontumor lung or frozen PBMC and was sequenced without being sorted. Each TCR cDNA molecule bore a unique molecular identifier. TCRdb analysed the 5' RACE reads with MiXCR anew, one entry per CDR3 protein. The sample lists about 9,800 distinct CDR3 sequences; over 6% were seen once. This receptor was identified in a male donor with early-stage non-small cell lung cancer. Sequencing was performed on lung tumor tissue, taken at surgery. The chain couples TRBV20-1 to TRBJ1-1; perhaps TRBD1 as D (6 bases). This CDR3 is CSAPDSYTEAFF. CDR3 DNA: TGCAGTGCTCCGGACAGTTATACTGAAGCTTTCTTT.